Listed below are T cell receptor beta chains from one sample, sequenced in a study of cytotoxic CD8 clonotypes in ibrutinib-treated CLL. The method was immunoSEQ multiplex PCR; TCRdb's version includes in-frame clones alone and lacks a portion of them. This sample has roughly 330,000 clones, with about 64% found just once. This specimen consisted of PBMCs, obtained after 36 months of ibrutinib treatment. The receptor set was obtained from a human donor with chronic lymphocytic leukemia. Each CDR3 is given with its conserved first and last residue. D genes are given only for firm matches. Size values are once, few and many counts, or a class for expanded clones, and some rows have none.

13	NA	NA	TRBJ2-3	TRBV5-1	CASSSPGTDTQYF	TGCGCCAGCAGCTCCCCAGGTACAGATACGCAGTATTTT
13	TRBD2	NA	TRBJ2-7	TRBV2	CARSRTSVYEQYF	TGTGCCAGAAGCCGGACTAGCGTCTACGAGCAGTACTTC
15	NA	NA	TRBJ2-3	TRBV11-2	CASRIGAMSTDTQYF	TGTGCCAGCAGGATAGGAGCCATGAGCACAGATACGCAGTATTTT
14	TRBD1	few	TRBJ2-5	TRBV6-5	CASSYLGQGETQYF	TGTGCCAGCAGTTACCTAGGACAGGGTGAGACCCAGTACTTC
14	NA	few	TRBJ1-2	TRBV5-6	CASSSGTDLYGYTF	TGTGCCAGCAGCTCCGGGACCGACCTCTATGGCTACACCTTC
13	TRBD2	NA	TRBJ2-3	TRBV6-5	CASRTGGVDTQYF	TGTGCCAGCAGGACGGGGGGTGTGGATACGCAGTATTTT
15	NA	NA	TRBJ2-5	TRBV25-1	CASSDTGLVSETQYF	TGTGCCAGCAGTGATACAGGGCTAGTTTCGGAGACCCAGTACTTC
13	NA	NA	TRBJ2-1	TRBV2	CAGLSDPYNEQFF	TGTGCCGGCCTTAGCGACCCCTACAATGAGCAGTTCTTC
12	NA	NA	TRBJ2-1	TRBV7-2	CASSRSYNEQFF	TGTGCCAGCAGCCGCTCCTACAATGAGCAGTTCTTC
16	NA	NA	TRBJ2-5	TRBV28	CASSAPSWASQETQYF	TGTGCCAGCAGTGCCCCCAGTTGGGCCAGCCAAGAGACCCAGTACTTC
15	TRBD1	NA	TRBJ1-2	TRBV2	CASPTRQGEHYGYTF	TGTGCCAGCCCGACGAGACAGGGGGAACACTATGGCTACACCTTC
15	TRBD2	NA	TRBJ2-7	TRBV7-3	CASSLSGESSYEQYF	TGTGCCAGCAGCCTAAGCGGGGAGAGCTCCTACGAGCAGTACTTC
14	TRBD1	NA	TRBJ2-3	TRBV19	CASSDGQGADTQYF	TGTGCCAGTAGTGACGGGCAGGGGGCAGATACGCAGTATTTT
17	TRBD1	few	TRBJ1-3	TRBV10-3	CAIARDSWGSLGNTIYF	TGTGCCATCGCCCGGGACAGCTGGGGCTCTCTGGGAAACACCATATATTTT
15	TRBD1	NA	TRBJ2-5	TRBV12-5	CASGFRTGSRETQYF	TGTGCTAGTGGTTTCCGGACAGGTTCTAGGGAGACCCAGTACTTC
13	NA	few	TRBJ1-5	TRBV2	CASSRLANQPQHF	TGTGCCAGCAGTCGACTAGCGAATCAGCCCCAGCATTTT
15	NA	once	TRBJ1-1	TRBV7-3	CASSLIGGAGPEAFF	TGTGCCAGCAGCTTAATTGGAGGGGCAGGCCCTGAAGCTTTCTTT
15	NA	NA	TRBJ2-1	TRBV10-2	CASSKALSLYNEQFF	TGCGCCAGCAGTAAGGCCTTGTCCCTCTACAATGAGCAGTTCTTC
18	TRBD1	NA	TRBJ2-2	TRBV5-1	CASGLPGQGLTNTGELFF	TGCGCCAGCGGACTCCCGGGACAGGGGTTAACGAACACCGGGGAGCTGTTTTTT
15	TRBD1	NA	TRBJ2-5	TRBV29-1	CSVEGGQGLRETQYF	TGCAGCGTTGAAGGGGGACAGGGATTGCGGGAGACCCAGTACTTC
16	TRBD2	NA	TRBJ2-1	TRBV5-1	CASSSALAGKYNEQFF	TGCGCCAGCAGCTCAGCACTAGCGGGGAAGTACAATGAGCAGTTCTTC
15	NA	once	TRBJ1-1	TRBV4-2	CASSQYWTENTEAFF	TGTGCCAGCAGCCAATATTGGACAGAGAACACTGAAGCTTTCTTT
16	NA	NA	TRBJ2-1	TRBV5-1	CASSLAGTQRFNEQFF	TGCGCCAGCAGCTTGGCCGGGACACAGCGGTTCAATGAGCAGTTCTTC
13	NA	NA	TRBJ2-1	TRBV27	CASSSDGYNEQFF	TGTGCCAGCAGCTCAGACGGGTACAATGAGCAGTTCTTC
15	TRBD1	NA	TRBJ2-7	TRBV4-1	CASSQVTGVTYEQYF	TGCGCCAGCAGCCAAGTGACAGGGGTTACCTACGAGCAGTACTTC
18	TRBD2	NA	TRBJ2-6	TRBV5-1	CASSFQLAGPSGANVLTF	TGCGCCAGCAGCTTCCAACTAGCGGGACCCTCTGGGGCCAACGTCCTGACTTTC
13	NA	few	TRBJ2-7	TRBV27	CASRERTYEEQYF	TGTGCCAGCAGAGAGCGGACCTACGAGGAGCAGTACTTC
13	TRBD1	few	TRBJ2-7	TRBV6-1	CASSEARQGEQYF	TGTGCCAGCAGTGAAGCGCGACAGGGCGAGCAGTACTTC
12	NA	NA	TRBJ2-5	TRBV6-6	CASSGGKQTQYF	TGTGCCAGCAGTGGCGGGAAACAGACCCAGTACTTC
16	TRBD1	NA	TRBJ1-1	TRBV13	CASSLGRQGYGTEAFF	TGTGCCAGCAGCTTAGGCCGACAGGGTTACGGCACTGAAGCTTTCTTT
17	NA	NA	TRBJ2-2	TRBV9	CASSVPPRGINTGELFF	TGTGCCAGCAGCGTCCCCCCGAGGGGTATCAACACCGGGGAGCTGTTTTTT
14	TRBD1	NA	TRBJ1-2	TRBV6-5	CASTRTGTNYGYTF	TGTGCCAGCACTCGGACAGGGACTAACTATGGCTACACCTTC
16	TRBD2	once	TRBJ2-7	TRBV4-3	CASSLVAGGSSYEQYF	TGCGCCAGCAGCCTCGTAGCGGGAGGCTCTTCCTACGAGCAGTACTTC
14	TRBD1	NA	TRBJ1-5	TRBV4-1	CASSEGAGNQPQHF	TGCGCCAGCAGCGAGGGGGCCGGCAATCAGCCCCAGCATTTT
16	NA	few	TRBJ2-3	TRBV5-4	CASRSPVGGSTDTQYF	TGTGCCAGCAGGTCCCCGGTTGGGGGGAGCACAGATACGCAGTATTTT